Listed below are T cell receptor beta chains from one sample, sequenced in a study of PD-L1 blockade in urothelial cancer. Generated by immunoSEQ multiplex PCR, the TCRdb table keeps only in-frame clones and is missing some. The sample carries 70,000 to 100,000 clones, roughly 84% recorded once. The starting material was PBMCs, obtained around atezolizumab (anti-PD-L1) treatment. The receptors come from a man in his sixties with urothelial cancer. Each CDR3 is given with its conserved first and last residue. The order of the fields is clone size, J gene, D gene, V gene, CDR3 protein, CDR3 DNA. D genes are given only for firm matches. Size is omitted from some rows. Given values are once, few, many or a class for expanded clones.

NA | TRBJ1-1 | TRBD1 | TRBV5-6 | CASRPWTGMFTEAFF | TGTGCCAGCAGACCTTGGACAGGGATGTTCACTGAAGCTTTCTTT
NA | TRBJ2-1 | TRBD2 | TRBV7-2 | CASSTRTSGRRYEQFF | TGTGCCAGCAGCACACGGACTAGCGGGAGACGTTATGAGCAGTTCTTC
NA | TRBJ1-1 | NA | TRBV10-3 | CAISESYRVAEAFF | TGTGCCATCAGTGAGTCGTACAGGGTGGCTGAAGCTTTCTTT
NA | TRBJ2-3 | NA | TRBV7-9 | CASSLTLSTDTQYF | TGTGCCAGCAGCTTGACTCTCAGCACAGATACGCAGTATTTT
few | TRBJ2-7 | TRBD1 | TRBV28 | CASKTGVLDVEQYF | TGTGCCAGCAAGACAGGGGTCCTCGATGTGGAGCAGTACTTC
NA | TRBJ2-6 | NA | TRBV18 | CASSPERGANVLTF | TGTGCCAGCTCACCCGAGAGAGGGGCCAACGTCCTGACTTTC
NA | TRBJ1-5 | NA | TRBV4-2 | CASSQEGGSGNQPQHF | TGTGCCAGCAGCCAAGAGGGGGGGAGCGGCAATCAGCCCCAGCATTTT
NA | TRBJ1-2 | NA | TRBV27 | CASSLSKGAAYGYTF | TGTGCCAGCAGTTTATCAAAAGGGGCGGCCTATGGCTACACCTTC
NA | TRBJ2-3 | NA | TRBV5-1 | CASSSLGRGEADTQYF | TGCGCCAGCAGCTCCCTTGGGCGGGGCGAGGCAGATACGCAGTATTTT
NA | TRBJ1-5 | TRBD1 | TRBV6-5 | CASSSSGGQPQHF | TGTGCCAGCAGTTCTTCAGGGGGTCAGCCCCAGCATTTT
NA | TRBJ1-2 | NA | TRBV6-6 | CASSPTGNYGYTF | TGTGCCAGCAGTCCTACGGGTAACTATGGCTACACCTTC
NA | TRBJ2-7 | NA | TRBV7-9 | CASTDVAQAVNYEQYF | TGTGCCAGCACCGACGTCGCCCAGGCCGTGAACTACGAGCAGTACTTC
NA | TRBJ2-1 | NA | TRBV11-2 | CASSPAWNEQFF | TGTGCCAGCAGCCCAGCGTGGAATGAGCAGTTCTTC